The 18 T cell receptor beta chains reported below all come from one sample, sequenced in a study of cytomegalovirus exposure and HLA in healthy donors. PCR primers comprised 60 Vbeta and 13 Jbeta primers. Produced via immunoSEQ multiplex PCR; TCRdb's table is partial and in-frame only. The sample carries over 95,000 clones, 77% recorded once. Sequencing was done on a sample of PBMCs. The receptors shown here come from a female donor in good health and CMV-seronegative.

This clone was observed a handful of times. The chain recombines TRBV2 with TRBJ2-2, with D perhaps matching TRBD2 (6 bases). Trimming removed 4 bases at V and 4 bases at J, with 13 bases between. Germline-derived CDR1 and CDR2 are SNHLY and FYNNEI. This CDR3 region has 15 residues. CDR3 region: CASSVDYTRTGELFF. DNA of the CDR3: TGTGCCAGCAGTGTGGACTATACGCGCACCGGGGAGCTGTTTTTT.

The rearrangement links TRBV6-5 to TRBJ2-3; 7 positions agree with TRBD1. The CDR3 is made up of 14 amino acids. The V gene end was trimmed by 5 bases and the J gene end by 6 bases; junction bases not matched to a gene: 8. The V gene's germline CDR1 is MNHEY and CDR2 SVGAGI. The CDR3 coding sequence is TGTGCCAGCAGTGCTCCGGGACAGACGGATACGCAGTATTTT. Encoded protein: CASSAPGQTDTQYF.

This clone was counted once. V gene TRBV4-1 combines with J gene TRBJ2-7, with a possible D match to TRBD2 (6 bases). The CDR3 contains 14 residues. V lost 4 bases and J 2 bases, leaving 12 bases between the germline ends. Germline V gene lookup returns CDR1 MGHRA and CDR2 YSYEKL. The CDR3 region is CASSPRGGPYEQYF. The CDR3 nucleotides read TGCGCCAGCAGCCCTCGTGGAGGGCCCTACGAGCAGTACTTC.

This chain connects TRBV29-1 to TRBJ1-1; 7 positions agree with TRBD1. The germline gives CDR1 SQVTM, CDR2 ANQGSEA. V was clipped by 7 bases and J by 3 bases; unmatched bases: 5. This CDR3 is built from 12 residues. CDR3 sequence: CSARTGYTEAFF. The CDR3 DNA reads TGCAGCGCACGGACAGGCTACACTGAAGCTTTCTTT.

The chain carries TRBV18 and TRBJ2-7, with 9 bases lining up with TRBD1. Trimming cost V 4 bases and J 5 bases; bases outside gene matches: 9. The CDR3 totals 15 residues. Per germline, CDR1 KGHSH and CDR2 LQKENI. The CDR3 loop reads CASSRQGQGQDEQYF. The CDR3 DNA reads TGTGCCAGCTCACGACAGGGACAGGGACAGGACGAGCAGTACTTC.

This sequence joins TRBV15 and TRBJ1-1; D is undetermined. V was pared by 0 bases and J by 6 bases, with 8 bases between. The CDR3 extends over 13 amino acids. Germline V gene data show CDR1 as LNHNV and CDR2 as YYDKDF (reference sequence). CDR3 sequence: CATSRDRGSEAFF. CDR3 nucleotides: TGTGCCACCAGCAGAGATAGAGGTTCTGAAGCTTTCTTT.

This chain joins TRBV11-2 and TRBJ2-7; 8 bases agree with TRBD1. This CDR3 is 14 amino acids long. V shed 3 bases, J shed 4 bases, and the junction held 5 bases outside the gene matches. Germline loops: CDR1 SGHAT, CDR2 FQNNGV. The CDR3 loop reads CASSLGQEPYEQYF. DNA for the CDR3: TGTGCCAGCAGCTTGGGACAGGAGCCTTACGAGCAGTACTTC.

The chain joins TRBV5-1 to TRBJ2-1; maybe TRBD2 (6 bases). Germline V CDR1 and CDR2: SGHRS, YFSETQ. The length of the CDR3 is 15 residues. Between the trimmed V and J ends, which lost 5 bases and 0 bases, there was a span of 12 bases. In nucleotides, the CDR3 is TGCGCCAGCAGTCGGGACTCCGCCTCCTACAATGAGCAGTTCTTC. Amino acid sequence: CASSRDSASYNEQFF.

This clone was detected once. V usage is TRBV7-3 and J usage is TRBJ2-1, with D possibly matching TRBD1 (5 bases). V dropped 4 bases and J dropped 9 bases, with 10 bases sitting between them. Germline-derived CDR1 and CDR2 are SGHTA and FQGTGA. There are 12 residues in the CDR3. The CDR3 loop is CASSSLGLEQFF. The CDR3 nucleotides read TGTGCCAGCAGCTCCCTGGGGCTTGAGCAGTTCTTC. Variable domain in full (rest from reference TRBV7-3 and TRBJ2-1): GAGVSQTPSNKVTEKGKYVELRCDPISGHTALYWYRQSLGQGPEFLIYFQGTGAADDSGLPNDRFFAVRPEGSVSTLKIQRTERGDSAVYLCASSSLGLEQFFGPGTRLTVL.

The V and J genes are TRBV30 and TRBJ1-2; D is undetermined. This CDR3 spans 12 amino acids. V lost 5 bases and J lost 4, with 11 bases in between. CDR1 and CDR2 (germline): GTSNPN, SVGIG (reference sequence). CDR3 bases: TGTGCCTGGGGCGTGGGCTCCTATGGCTACACCTTC. Protein sequence: CAWGVGSYGYTF.

This clone was seen only a few times. The CDR3 DNA sequence: TGTGCCAGCAGTGATCAGGGGGCCAACTATGGCTACACCTTC. Residues: CASSDQGANYGYTF. The rearrangement joins TRBV2 to TRBJ1-2; 8 bases map to TRBD1. Germline lookup yields CDR1 SNHLY and CDR2 FYNNEI. V shed 3 bases, J shed 2 bases, and the junction held 2 bases outside the gene matches. The CDR3 contains 14 residues.

The chain carries TRBV7-2 and TRBJ1-5; D gene uncertain. The CDR3 runs to 15 residues. V was shortened by 3 bases and J by 2 bases, with 11 bases between the two germline ends. Germline CDR1 reads SGHTA; CDR2 reads FQGNSA. CDR3 sequence: CASSLVPGGNQPQHF. Written as DNA, the CDR3 is TGTGCCAGCAGCTTGGTTCCCGGGGGCAATCAGCCCCAGCATTTT.

The chain uses TRBV6-6 and TRBJ2-7, with TRBD1 as a possible D gene (6 bases). The CDR3 is made up of 15 amino acids. The V end lost 6 bases, the J end lost 3 bases, and 18 bases lay between the germline ends. Germline lookup yields CDR1 MNHNY and CDR2 SVGAGI (reference sequence). The CDR3 reads CASSLTDRLNYEQYF. The CDR3, as DNA: TGTGCCAGCAGCCTTACCGACAGGTTAAACTACGAGCAGTACTTC.

The gene calls are TRBV10-2 and TRBJ1-5; D possibly corresponds to TRBD1 (5 bases). V lost 2 bases and J 0 bases, leaving 11 bases between the germline ends. Germline assignment: CDR1 WSHSY and CDR2 SAAADI. The CDR3 totals 16 residues. CDR3 nucleotide sequence: TGCGCCAGCAGTGAGGGGTACAGGTATAGCAATCAGCCCCAGCATTTT. Translating gives CASSEGYRYSNQPQHF.

This clone has a single count. The CDR3 loop reads CASSGQGNGYTF. The CDR3 DNA reads TGTGCCAGCAGCGGACAGGGGAATGGCTACACCTTC. The chain combines TRBV9 with TRBJ1-2; 8 nucleotides match TRBD1. Losses at the gene ends were 3 bases for V and 6 bases for J; bases not matched to a gene: 1. The CDR3 has 12 amino acids. Germline V gene data show CDR1 as SGDLS and CDR2 as YYNGEE.

The chain joins TRBV14 to TRBJ1-3; 7 bases fit TRBD1. The CDR3 is 15 residues long. V dropped 4 bases and J dropped 3; count of bases not matched to a gene: 6. The germline gives CDR1 SGHDN, CDR2 FVKESK. CDR3 sequence: CASSLNTGVGNTIYF. The CDR3 DNA follows: TGTGCCAGCAGCCTCAACACAGGGGTTGGAAACACCATATATTTT.

The chain carries TRBV28 and TRBJ1-5; TRBD1 matches at 7 bases. V trimming: 6 bases; J trimming: 3 bases; junction bases outside the gene matches: 5. Germline V gene data show CDR1 as MDHEN and CDR2 as SYDVKM. This CDR3 has 14 amino acids. The CDR3 loop is CASRFGQVNQPQHF. For the CDR3, the DNA is TGTGCCAGCAGATTCGGACAGGTCAATCAGCCCCAGCATTTT.

The chain has TRBV4-3 and TRBJ1-3; no clear D. Germline V gene lookup returns CDR1 LGHNA and CDR2 YSLEER. The CDR3 has 15 residues. Trimming removed 0 bases from V and 7 bases from J, with 13 bases in between. In DNA, the CDR3 is TGCGCCAGCAGCCAAGAGCGGGTTGCGGGCAACACCATATATTTT. Residues: CASSQERVAGNTIYF.